The T cell receptor beta chain described here comes from a study of control samples from healthy donors and cancer patients. The trim removed 6 bases at V and 10 bases at J, leaving 6 bases unmatched. This CDR3 is 13 amino acids long. CDR1 is LNHDA and CDR2 is SQIVND in the germline V gene (reference sequence). Sequenced by immunoSEQ multiplex PCR; TCRdb stores in-frame clones only, minus some. The table records 170,000 or so clones, 90% to 95% of them present only once. Source material: blood. This sequence was found in a young man in good health. The rearrangement uses TRBV19 and TRBJ1-6; 7 bases agree with TRBD1. CDR3 DNA sequence: TGTGCCAGTAGAAAGGGGGCTAACTCACCCCTCCACTTT. It codes for CASRKGANSPLHF.